These T cell receptor beta chains were read from a single sample in a study of blood T cell repertoires in COVID-19. Some clones are missing from TCRdb's copy, which holds only in-frame ones; the method was immunoSEQ multiplex PCR. Of roughly 360,000 clones in the sample, roughly 90% were seen once. The sequenced sample consisted of PBMCs or T cells enriched from blood (not recorded which). The receptors come from a woman aged 25 to 45 with acute COVID-19. CDR3s include the opening cysteine and the closing phenylalanine or tryptophan. The D gene is left open where the match is weak. For some rows the clone size is stated as once, few or many, or as a class when expanded; others skip it.

abundance	v_gene	d_gene	j_gene	CDR3nt	CDR3aa
NA	TRBV6-5	NA	TRBJ2-7	TGTGCCAGCAGTCAGACTATAAACTACGAGCAGTACTTC	CASSQTINYEQYF
NA	TRBV12-3/TRBV12-4	TRBD1	TRBJ1-1	TGTGCCAGCAGAATACAGGGGTACACTGAAGCTTTCTTT	CASRIQGYTEAFF
few	TRBV10-3	NA	TRBJ2-1	TGTGCCATCAGTGAGCCGGGGGTCCCGAGCTCCTACAATGAGCAGTTCTTC	CAISEPGVPSSYNEQFF
NA	TRBV9	TRBD1	TRBJ2-3	TGTGCCAGCAGCACTTGGGACAGGGCGGATACGCAGTATTTT	CASSTWDRADTQYF
few	TRBV19	TRBD1	TRBJ1-6	TGTGCCAGTAGTCTACAGGGGGCGCGAAGAAATTCACCCCTCCACTTT	CASSLQGARRNSPLHF
NA	TRBV19	NA	TRBJ1-4	TGTGCCAGTAGTATAGGGGTCCGACGGAGGAATGAAAAACTGTTTTTT	CASSIGVRRRNEKLFF
NA	TRBV7-2	NA	TRBJ1-2	TGTGCCAGCAGCCCAGGGACAAGCTTGGATGGCTACACCTTC	CASSPGTSLDGYTF
NA	TRBV10-2	TRBD1	TRBJ1-4	TGCGCCAGCAGGGGGACAGCCGTCGGAGAAAAACTGTTTTTT	CASRGTAVGEKLFF
NA	TRBV29-1	NA	TRBJ1-2	TGCAGCGTTGAGGGAGGGACTGCCTTTAACTATGGCTACACCTTC	CSVEGGTAFNYGYTF
NA	TRBV2	TRBD1	TRBJ2-2	TGTGCCAGCATGAGGACAGGGATGAACACCGGGGAGCTGTTTTTT	CASMRTGMNTGELFF
NA	TRBV7-9	NA	TRBJ2-2	TGTGCCAGCCGAAGGGCCACCAACCCGGGGGCGAACACCGGGGAGCTGTTTTTT	CASRRATNPGANTGELFF
NA	TRBV7-7	TRBD1	TRBJ2-7	TGTGCCAGCAGCCCCCGACAGGGGACCACCTACGAGCAGTACTTC	CASSPRQGTTYEQYF
NA	TRBV6-5	NA	TRBJ1-4	TGTGCCACACGTGGGCAGGGGAAAGGAGAAGAAAAACTGTTTTTT	CATRGQGKGEEKLFF
NA	TRBV29-1	TRBD1	TRBJ1-2	TGCAGCGTTGAAGGACAGGGGTACGGCTACACCTTC	CSVEGQGYGYTF
once	TRBV5-1	NA	TRBJ2-5	TGCGCCAGCAGCTTGGCCTCGCGTTCGGGAGAGACCCAGTACTTC	CASSLASRSGETQYF
NA	TRBV25-1	NA	TRBJ1-1	TGTGCCAGTGGCCCCCTTGGGGGGGGTGATGAAGCTTTCTTT	CASGPLGGGDEAFF
NA	TRBV11-2	TRBD1	TRBJ2-4	TGTGCCAGCAGACCGACAGGGGGTGGCAACATTCAGTACTTC	CASRPTGGGNIQYF
NA	TRBV2	NA	TRBJ2-7	TGTGCCAGCAGGCTAACTGGAGCCTACGAGCAGTACTTC	CASRLTGAYEQYF
NA	TRBV15	NA	TRBJ2-5	TGTGCCACCAGCCCTAAAGAGACCCAGTACTTC	CATSPKETQYF
NA	TRBV12-3/TRBV12-4	TRBD1	TRBJ2-7	TGTGCCAGCGGACGGGACAGGGGTTACGAGCAGTACTTC	CASGRDRGYEQYF
NA	TRBV11-3	NA	TRBJ2-1	TGTGCCAGCAGCAGTAGGAGAGGGTCTTCCTACAATGAGCAGTTCTTC	CASSSRRGSSYNEQFF
NA	TRBV9	TRBD2	TRBJ2-5	TGTGCCAGCAGCGTAGGGGTAGCGGGGGAAGAGACCCAGTACTTC	CASSVGVAGEETQYF
NA	TRBV24-1	NA	TRBJ1-2	TGTGCCACCAGTGATTCGTCGGGTCCGGGCTACACCTTC	CATSDSSGPGYTF
NA	TRBV2	NA	TRBJ1-2	TGTGCCAGCCCAACGCGGTCCAACTATGGCTACACCTTC	CASPTRSNYGYTF
NA	TRBV24-1	TRBD1	TRBJ1-2	TGTGCCACCAGTGATTCCCAAACAGGGGGCGTCTATGGCTACACCTTC	CATSDSQTGGVYGYTF
once	TRBV7-2	NA	TRBJ2-7	TGTGCCAGCAGCCCCGATTCAGGGGACGGGCAGTACTTC	CASSPDSGDGQYF
NA	TRBV19	TRBD2	TRBJ2-7	TGTGCCAGTAGTCCCTCGGGGGGGCTGGTGTACGAGCAGTACTTC	CASSPSGGLVYEQYF
few	TRBV11-2	TRBD2	TRBJ2-7	TGTGCCAGCAGCTCCCTACTAGCGGGTGCTTCCTACGAGCAGTACTTC	CASSSLLAGASYEQYF
NA	TRBV27	NA	TRBJ2-6	TGTGCCAGCAGTGGCCCACAGGGGACTCTTGGGGCCAACGTCCTGACTTTC	CASSGPQGTLGANVLTF
once	TRBV5-1	NA	TRBJ1-1	TGCGCCAGCAGCTTGGGTTACGGCACTGAAGCTTTCTTT	CASSLGYGTEAFF
NA	TRBV6-5	NA	TRBJ1-4	TGTGCCAGCAGTTATTCAGTCAATGAAAAACTGTTTTTT	CASSYSVNEKLFF
NA	TRBV3-1/TRBV3-2	NA	TRBJ1-1	TGTGCCAGCAGCCAAAAAAGGGGGAACACTGAAGCTTTCTTT	CASSQKRGNTEAFF
NA	TRBV19	NA	TRBJ1-2	TGTGCCAGTAGTACGCCCGGGACAAAAGGGGATGGCTACACCTTC	CASSTPGTKGDGYTF
NA	TRBV4-1	TRBD2	TRBJ2-1	TGCGCCAGCAGCCAAGGAGAGGGGACTAGCCGATACAATGAGCAGTTCTTC	CASSQGEGTSRYNEQFF
NA	TRBV19	TRBD1	TRBJ1-4	TGTGCCAGTAGTCGGACAGGGGAAAATGAAAAACTGTTTTTT	CASSRTGENEKLFF
NA	TRBV7-9	NA	TRBJ1-5	TGTGCCAGCAGCTTAGAGGGGCGGCAGCCCCAGCATTTT	CASSLEGRQPQHF
NA	TRBV7-8	TRBD1	TRBJ2-3	TGTGCCAGCAGCGAGACAGATGCGCAGGGGGCGCGGGCGACTACGCAGTATTTT	CASSETDAQGARATTQYF
NA	TRBV6-5	NA	TRBJ2-3	TGTGCCAGCGGCGGGGCGAGGGATAGCGCAGATACGCAGTATTTT	CASGGARDSADTQYF
once	TRBV28	TRBD1	TRBJ1-5	TGTGCCAGCAGTACCCCCAGGGGGGAGAATCAGCCCCAGCATTTT	CASSTPRGENQPQHF
NA	TRBV7-3	TRBD1	TRBJ1-2	TGTGCCAGCAGCTTAACGTCGGGACAGGGTCCGCGGACCTTC	CASSLTSGQGPRTF
NA	TRBV5-1	TRBD2	TRBJ2-3	TGCGCCAGCAGCTTAGGTAGCGGGAGCAACACAGATACGCAGTATTTT	CASSLGSGSNTDTQYF
NA	TRBV5-6	NA	TRBJ1-2	TGTGCCAGCAGCCGCCTACAGGGATCCTATGGCTACACCTTC	CASSRLQGSYGYTF
NA	TRBV10-3	TRBD1	TRBJ2-1	TGTGCCACCAGACGACAGGGTTTTATTGCGTCCTACAATGAGCAGTTCTTC	CATRRQGFIASYNEQFF
NA	TRBV25-1	TRBD1	TRBJ1-1	TGTGCCAGCAGAGGACAGGGGGAGTCCACTGAAGCTTTCTTT	CASRGQGESTEAFF
NA	TRBV19	NA	TRBJ1-1	TGTGCCAGTACCTACGGGGGAAACACTGAAGCTTTCTTT	CASTYGGNTEAFF
NA	TRBV15	NA	TRBJ2-1	TGTGCCACCAGCAGAGATTTTGGGAGGGGGAATGAGCAGTTCTTC	CATSRDFGRGNEQFF
NA	TRBV9	NA	TRBJ2-7	TGTGCCAGCAGCGTAGTGGCGGGTACCTACGAGCAGTACTTC	CASSVVAGTYEQYF
NA	TRBV10-3	TRBD1	TRBJ1-1	TGTGCCATCAGTGAGGACAGGGTGATAGCTTTCTTT	CAISEDRVIAFF
NA	TRBV29-1	TRBD1	TRBJ2-7	TGCAGCGTTATTTGGACAGGGCTACAGACCTACGAGCAGTACTTC	CSVIWTGLQTYEQYF
NA	TRBV12-3/TRBV12-4	NA	TRBJ1-4	TGTGCCAGCAGCACGGGACACTTAGAAAAACTGTTTTTT	CASSTGHLEKLFF
NA	TRBV7-3	TRBD2	TRBJ2-5	TGTGCCAGCAGCTTAAACCGGATCTGGGGGGGTAATCCCGAGACCCAGTACTTC	CASSLNRIWGGNPETQYF
NA	TRBV21-1	NA	TRBJ1-1	TGTGCCAGCAGCAAAGCTAAACGGCCCGACAGGCAGTGTAAAGCTTTCTTT	CASSKAKRPDRQCKAFF
NA	TRBV27	TRBD1	TRBJ1-2	TGTGCCAGCAAACACAGGGGGTTAGTTGACTATGGCTACACCTTC	CASKHRGLVDYGYTF